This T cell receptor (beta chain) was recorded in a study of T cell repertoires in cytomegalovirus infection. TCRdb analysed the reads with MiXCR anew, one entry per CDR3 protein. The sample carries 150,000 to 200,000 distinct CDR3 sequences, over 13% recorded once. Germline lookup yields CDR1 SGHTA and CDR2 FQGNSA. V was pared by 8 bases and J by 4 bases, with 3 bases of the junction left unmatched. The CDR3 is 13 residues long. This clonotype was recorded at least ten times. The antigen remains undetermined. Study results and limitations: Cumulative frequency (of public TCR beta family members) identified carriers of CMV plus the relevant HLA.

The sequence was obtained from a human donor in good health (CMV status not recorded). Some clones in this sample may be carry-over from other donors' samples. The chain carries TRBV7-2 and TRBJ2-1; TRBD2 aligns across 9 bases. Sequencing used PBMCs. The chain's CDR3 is CASEAGGYNEQFF. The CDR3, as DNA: TGTGCCAGCGAAGCGGGGGGATACAATGAGCAGTTCTTC. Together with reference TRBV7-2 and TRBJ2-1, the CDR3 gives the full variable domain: GAGVSQSPSNKVTEKGKDVELRCDPISGHTALYWYRQSLGQGLEFLIYFQGNSAPDKSGLPSDRFSAERTGGSVSTLTIQRTQQEDSAVYLCASEAGGYNEQFFGPGTRLTVL.